These 9 T cell receptor beta chains came from one sample sequenced in a study of T cells in Graves' hyperthyroidism and ophthalmopathy. Regions amplified from RNA transcripts were the TCR beta CDR3 regions. Researchers ran a first-round RT-PCR on the TCR CDR3 using the HTBI primer set. TCRdb re-called the multiplex PCR reads with MiXCR, one entry per CDR3 protein. The table records 700,000 to 950,000 distinct CDR3 sequences, under 45% of them present only once. Sequencing was carried out using blood. Every receptor here comes from a woman between 40 and 50 years old with Graves' hyperthyroidism.

This chain uses TRBV20-1 with TRBJ2-7; TRBD2 matches 8 bases. CDR3 size: 15 residues. Trimming cost V 3 bases and J 0 bases; bases outside gene matches: 7. Germline CDR1 is DFQATT and CDR2 is SNEGSKA (reference sequence). DNA for the CDR3: TGCAGTGCTAGCCTTGCCCGGGGGGGCTCCTACGAGCAGTACTTC. Its protein product is CSASLARGGSYEQYF.

For this clonotype: Germline is not matched at one junction end, which may reflect a read error. The chain uses TRBV5-5 and TRBJ2-7, with a tentative D call TRBD1 (6 bases). The CDR3 has 16 amino acids. Germline V CDR1 and CDR2: SGHKS, YYEKEE (reference sequence). This chain's CDR3 is CASSLTNTGSSYEQYF. DNA for the CDR3: TGCGCCAGCAGCCTCACTAATACAGGGAGCTCCTACGAGCAGTACTTC.

The table lists this clonotype with many counts. The rearrangement joins TRBV20-1 to TRBJ1-1; D is uncertain. The CDR3 has 14 residues. Germline V gene lookup returns CDR1 DFQATT and CDR2 SNEGSKA (reference sequence). V was pared by 1 base and J by 3 bases, with 12 bases between. The CDR3, as DNA: TGCAGTGCTAGAGTAGCCGGCGAGGACACTGAAGCTTTCTTT. As protein: CSARVAGEDTEAFF.

The V and J genes are TRBV29-1 and TRBJ1-2; D not resolved. In germline, CDR1 is SQVTM, CDR2 ANQGSEA. The CDR3 is 10 amino acids. This chain's CDR3 is CSDWGYGYTF. The CDR3 nucleotides read TGCAGTGATTGGGGCTATGGCTACACCTTC.

There are many counts of this clonotype. J is TRBJ2-5 and V is TRBV6-5; D is undetermined. Trimming pared 0 bases from V and 0 bases from J, leaving 8 bases between. The CDR3 runs to 15 residues. CDR1 and CDR2 from the germline V gene are MNHEY and SVGAGI. As DNA, the CDR3 is TGTGCCAGCAGTTACTCGGGCGGACACCAAGAGACCCAGTACTTC. Encoded protein: CASSYSGGHQETQYF.

About this clonotype: One end of the junction varies from germline; a read error may be responsible. The V and J genes are TRBV9 and TRBJ2-7; D possibly corresponds to TRBD2 (6 bases). CDR1 is SGDLS, CDR2 YYNGEE, per germline. The CDR3 sequence is 16 residues long. CDR3: CAGSVNTGGRSYEQYF. The CDR3 DNA sequence: TGTGCCGGCAGCGTAAATACCGGGGGTAGATCCTACGAGCAGTACTTC.

The sample holds many counts of this clonotype. This chain joins TRBV7-2 and TRBJ1-1, with D perhaps matching TRBD1 (5 bases). Germline V CDR1 and CDR2: SGHTA, FQGNSA. V was pared by 3 bases and J by 4 bases, with 15 bases between. The CDR3 spans 15 residues. The CDR3 sequence: CASSLGTGRGTEAFF. CDR3 bases: TGTGCCAGCAGCTTGGGGACGGGTAGGGGCACTGAAGCTTTCTTT. Full variable domain (remainder filled in from reference TRBV7-2 and TRBJ1-1): GAGVSQSPSNKVTEKGKDVELRCDPISGHTALYWYRQSLGQGLEFLIYFQGNSAPDKSGLPSDRFSAERTGGSVSTLTIQRTQQEDSAVYLCASSLGTGRGTEAFFGQGTRLTVV.

Note on this clonotype: A much larger clone differs by one base, so this may be a read error. V is TRBV10-3 and J is TRBJ1-5; D gene ambiguous. From germline, CDR1 is ENHRY and CDR2 SYGVKD. Deletions cut 6 bases from V and 5 bases from J, with 8 bases between. This CDR3 spans 12 amino acids. Here the CDR3 reads CAIRSRDQPQHF. The CDR3 DNA reads as TGTGCCATCAGGTCTAGGGATCAGCCCCAGCATTTT.

Notes on this clonotype: A clone one base away is much larger, so this may be a read error. V usage is TRBV29-1 and J usage is TRBJ1-1; D possibly corresponds to TRBD1 (6 bases). The germline V gene has CDR1 SQVTM and CDR2 ANQGSEA. The CDR3 is made up of 11 amino acids. In DNA, the CDR3 is TGCAAGGGAACTGGGGACATTGAAGCTTTCTTT. It is translated as CKGTGDIEAFF.